This TCR beta chain appears in the sequencing data of a study of blood T cells in healthy people across ages. General observations from the study: A roughly linear age-dependent decrease characterized TCR beta diversity per million T cells.

Germline lookup yields CDR1 SNHLY and CDR2 FYNNEI. The germline V and J ends were trimmed by 8 bases and 7 bases, with 17 bases remaining between them. This CDR3 region has 14 residues. The second PCR ran 7 to 11 cycles with a sample-barcoded 5' primer and J-beta primers. The study obtained at least 2.5 million CDR3-containing paired-end reads from every sample. In TCRdb, the 5' RACE reads were re-called with MiXCR into one record per CDR3 protein. This repertoire shows about 1.1 million distinct CDR3 sequences, under 40% found once; its top ten account for around 13%. About this clonotype: Antigen specificity is unknown.

This TCR derives from a man aged 18 to 30 in good health. The chain links TRBV2 to TRBJ2-2; D might be TRBD2 (6 bases). Source material: blood. CDR3 loop: CASRGTPWGGELFF. The CDR3 DNA reads as TGTGCCAGCCGGGGGACGCCGTGGGGCGGGGAGCTGTTTTTT.